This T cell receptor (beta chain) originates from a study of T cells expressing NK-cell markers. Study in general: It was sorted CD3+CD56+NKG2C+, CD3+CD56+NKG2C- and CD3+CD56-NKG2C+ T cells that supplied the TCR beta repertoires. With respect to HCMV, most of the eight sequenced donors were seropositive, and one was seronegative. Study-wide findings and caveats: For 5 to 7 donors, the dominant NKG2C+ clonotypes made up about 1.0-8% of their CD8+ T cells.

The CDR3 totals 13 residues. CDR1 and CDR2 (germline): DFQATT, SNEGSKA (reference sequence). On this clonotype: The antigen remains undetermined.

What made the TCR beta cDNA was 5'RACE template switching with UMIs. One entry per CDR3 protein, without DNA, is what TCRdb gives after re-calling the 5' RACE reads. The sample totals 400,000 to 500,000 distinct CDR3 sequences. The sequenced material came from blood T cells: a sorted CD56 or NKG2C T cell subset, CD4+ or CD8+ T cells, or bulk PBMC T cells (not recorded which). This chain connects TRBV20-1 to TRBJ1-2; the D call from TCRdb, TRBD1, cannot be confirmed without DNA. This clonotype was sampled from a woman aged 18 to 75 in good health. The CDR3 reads CSAGDDPEYGYTF.